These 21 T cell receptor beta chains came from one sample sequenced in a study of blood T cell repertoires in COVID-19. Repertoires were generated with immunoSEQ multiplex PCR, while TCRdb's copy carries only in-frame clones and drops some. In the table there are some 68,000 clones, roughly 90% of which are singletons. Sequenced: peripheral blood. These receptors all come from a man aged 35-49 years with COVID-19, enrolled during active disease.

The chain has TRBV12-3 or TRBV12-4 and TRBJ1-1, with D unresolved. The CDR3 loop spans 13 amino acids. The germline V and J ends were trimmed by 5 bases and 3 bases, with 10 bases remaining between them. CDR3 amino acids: CASSTQKDTEAFF. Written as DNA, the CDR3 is TGTGCCAGCAGTACACAGAAGGACACTGAAGCTTTCTTT.

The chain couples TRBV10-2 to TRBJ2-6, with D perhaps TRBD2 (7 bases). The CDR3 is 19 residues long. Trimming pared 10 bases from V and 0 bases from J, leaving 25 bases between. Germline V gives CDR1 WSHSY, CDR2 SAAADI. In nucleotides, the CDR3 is TGCGCCACTTACCGGGACAACCGACTAGCCCCCTCTGGGGCCAACGTCCTGACTTTC. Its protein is CATYRDNRLAPSGANVLTF.

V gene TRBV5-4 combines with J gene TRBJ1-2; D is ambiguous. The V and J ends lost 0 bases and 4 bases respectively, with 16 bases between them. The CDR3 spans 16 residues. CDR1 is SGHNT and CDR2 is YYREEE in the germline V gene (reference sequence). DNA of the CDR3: TGTGCCAGCAGCTTGGCGGCTGCTGAGGGCTCCTATGGCTACACCTTC. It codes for CASSLAAAEGSYGYTF.

CDR3: CASSFRSAGNTIYF. As DNA, the CDR3 is TGTGCCAGCAGCTTTCGGAGCGCAGGAAACACCATATATTTT. V gene TRBV5-4 combines with J gene TRBJ1-3; D not certain. From germline, CDR1 is SGHNT and CDR2 YYREEE (reference sequence). The CDR3 is 14 residues long. V dropped 2 bases and J dropped 4 bases, with 10 bases sitting between them.

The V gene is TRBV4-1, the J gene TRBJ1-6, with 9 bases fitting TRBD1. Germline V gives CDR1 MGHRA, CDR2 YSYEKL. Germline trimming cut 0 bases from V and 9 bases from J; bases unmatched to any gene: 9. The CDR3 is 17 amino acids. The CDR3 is CASSQDPMGQGFSPLHF. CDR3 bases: TGCGCCAGCAGCCAAGATCCCATGGGACAGGGATTTTCACCCCTCCACTTT.

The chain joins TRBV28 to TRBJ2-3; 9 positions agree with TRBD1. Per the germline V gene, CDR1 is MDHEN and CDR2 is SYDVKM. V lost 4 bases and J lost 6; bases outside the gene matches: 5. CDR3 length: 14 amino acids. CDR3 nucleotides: TGTGCCAGCAGTTCGACAGGGGGTCGGGATACGCAGTATTTT. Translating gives CASSSTGGRDTQYF.

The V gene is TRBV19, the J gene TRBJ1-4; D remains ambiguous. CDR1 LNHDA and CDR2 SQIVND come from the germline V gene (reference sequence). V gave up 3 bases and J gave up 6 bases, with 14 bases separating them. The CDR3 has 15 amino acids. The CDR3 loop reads CASSMGGQSYEKLFF. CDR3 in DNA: TGTGCCAGTAGTATGGGCGGGCAGAGCTATGAAAAACTGTTTTTT. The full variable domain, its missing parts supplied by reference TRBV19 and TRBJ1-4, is DGGITQSPKYLFRKEGQNVTLSCEQNLNHDAMYWYRQDPGQGLRLIYYSQIVNDFQKGDIAEGYSVSREKKESFPLTVTSAQKNPTAFYLCASSMGGQSYEKLFFGSGTQLSVL.

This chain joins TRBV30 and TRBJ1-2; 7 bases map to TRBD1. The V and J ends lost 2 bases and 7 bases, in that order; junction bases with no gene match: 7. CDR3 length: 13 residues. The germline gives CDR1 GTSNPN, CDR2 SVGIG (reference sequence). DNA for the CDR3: TGTGCCTGGAGTTGGAGGGGGCTCGGTGGCTACACCTTC. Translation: CAWSWRGLGGYTF.

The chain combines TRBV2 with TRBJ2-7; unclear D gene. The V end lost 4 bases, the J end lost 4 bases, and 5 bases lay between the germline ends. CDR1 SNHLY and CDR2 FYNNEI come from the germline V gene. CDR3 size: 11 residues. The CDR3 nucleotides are TGTGCCAGCAGTGGCCTATACGAGCAGTACTTC. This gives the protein CASSGLYEQYF.

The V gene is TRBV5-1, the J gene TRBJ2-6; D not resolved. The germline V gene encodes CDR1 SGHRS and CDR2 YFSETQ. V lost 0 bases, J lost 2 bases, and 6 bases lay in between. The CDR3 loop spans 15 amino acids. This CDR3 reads CASSLGGTGANVLTF. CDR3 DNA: TGCGCCAGCAGCTTGGGCGGCACTGGGGCCAACGTCCTGACTTTC.

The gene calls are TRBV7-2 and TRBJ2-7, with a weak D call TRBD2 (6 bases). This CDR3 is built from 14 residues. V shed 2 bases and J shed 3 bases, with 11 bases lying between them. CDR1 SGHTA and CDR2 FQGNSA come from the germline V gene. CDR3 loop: CASSLRETHYEQYF. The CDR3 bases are TGTGCCAGCAGCTTACGGGAGACCCACTACGAGCAGTACTTC.

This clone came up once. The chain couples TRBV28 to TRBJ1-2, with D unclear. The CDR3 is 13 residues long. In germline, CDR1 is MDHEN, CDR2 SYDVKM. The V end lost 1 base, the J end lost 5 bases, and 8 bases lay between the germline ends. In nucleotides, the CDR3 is TGTGCCAGCAGTTTATTATTGGAGTATGGCTACACCTTC. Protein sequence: CASSLLLEYGYTF.

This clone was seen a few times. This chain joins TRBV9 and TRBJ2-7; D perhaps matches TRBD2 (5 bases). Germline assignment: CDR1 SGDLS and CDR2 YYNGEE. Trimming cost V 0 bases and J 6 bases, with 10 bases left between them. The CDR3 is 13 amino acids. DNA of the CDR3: TGTGCCAGCAGCGTAGACGGGAAATCCGAGCAGTACTTC. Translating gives CASSVDGKSEQYF. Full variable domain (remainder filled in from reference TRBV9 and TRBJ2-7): DSGVTQTPKHLITATGQRVTLRCSPRSGDLSVYWYQQSLDQGLQFLIQYYNGEERAKGNILERFSAQQFPDLHSELNLSSLELGDSALYFCASSVDGKSEQYFGPGTRLTVT.

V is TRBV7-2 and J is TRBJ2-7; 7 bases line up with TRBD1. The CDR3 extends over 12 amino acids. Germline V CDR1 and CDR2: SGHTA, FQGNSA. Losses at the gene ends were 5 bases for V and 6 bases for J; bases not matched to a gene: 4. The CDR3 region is CASSIQGLEQYF. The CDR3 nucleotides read TGTGCCAGCAGCATACAGGGGCTCGAGCAGTACTTC. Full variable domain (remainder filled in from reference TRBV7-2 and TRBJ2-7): GAGVSQSPSNKVTEKGKDVELRCDPISGHTALYWYRQSLGQGLEFLIYFQGNSAPDKSGLPSDRFSAERTGGSVSTLTIQRTQQEDSAVYLCASSIQGLEQYFGPGTRLTVT.

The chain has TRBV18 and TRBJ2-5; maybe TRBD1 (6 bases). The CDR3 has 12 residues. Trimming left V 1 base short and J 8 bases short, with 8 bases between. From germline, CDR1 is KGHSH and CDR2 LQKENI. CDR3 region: CASSPQGDTQYF. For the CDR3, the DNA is TGTGCCAGCTCACCACAGGGGGACACCCAGTACTTC.

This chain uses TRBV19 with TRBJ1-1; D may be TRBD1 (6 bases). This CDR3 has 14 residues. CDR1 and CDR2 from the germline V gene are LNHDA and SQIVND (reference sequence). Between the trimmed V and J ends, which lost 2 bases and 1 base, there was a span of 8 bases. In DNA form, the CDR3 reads TGTGCCAGTAGTATAAGACAGGCGAACACTGAAGCTTTCTTT. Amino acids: CASSIRQANTEAFF.

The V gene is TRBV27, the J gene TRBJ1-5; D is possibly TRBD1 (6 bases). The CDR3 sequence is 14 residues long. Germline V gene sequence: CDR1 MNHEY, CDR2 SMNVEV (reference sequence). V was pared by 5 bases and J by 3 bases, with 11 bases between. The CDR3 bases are TGTGCCAGCAGTCCCGACAGGAACAATCAGCCCCAGCATTTT. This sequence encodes CASSPDRNNQPQHF.

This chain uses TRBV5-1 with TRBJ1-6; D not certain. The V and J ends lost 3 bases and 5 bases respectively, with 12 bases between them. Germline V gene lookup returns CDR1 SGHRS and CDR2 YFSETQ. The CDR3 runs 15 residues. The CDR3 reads CASSSSGTNNSPLHF. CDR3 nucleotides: TGCGCCAGCAGCTCCTCCGGTACGAATAATTCACCCCTCCACTTT.

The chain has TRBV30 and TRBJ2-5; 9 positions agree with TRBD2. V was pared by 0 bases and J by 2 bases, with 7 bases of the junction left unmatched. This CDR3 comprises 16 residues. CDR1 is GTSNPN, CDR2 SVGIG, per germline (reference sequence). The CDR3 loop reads CAWSVDSGGNQETQYF. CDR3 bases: TGTGCCTGGAGTGTAGATAGCGGGGGCAATCAAGAGACCCAGTACTTC.

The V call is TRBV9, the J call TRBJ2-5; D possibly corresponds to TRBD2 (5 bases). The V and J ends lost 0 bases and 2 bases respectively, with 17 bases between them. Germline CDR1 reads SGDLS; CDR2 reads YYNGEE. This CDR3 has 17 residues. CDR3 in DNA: TGTGCCAGCAGCGTAGGGCCTTCGTCTGGACTTCAAGAGACCCAGTACTTC. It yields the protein CASSVGPSSGLQETQYF.

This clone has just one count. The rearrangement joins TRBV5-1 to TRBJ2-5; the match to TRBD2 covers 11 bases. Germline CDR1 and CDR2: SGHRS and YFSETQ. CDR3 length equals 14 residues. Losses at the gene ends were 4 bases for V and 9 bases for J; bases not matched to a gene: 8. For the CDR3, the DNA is TGCGCCAGCAGCAATGACCCGGGACTAGCGGCCCAGTACTTC. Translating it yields CASSNDPGLAAQYF. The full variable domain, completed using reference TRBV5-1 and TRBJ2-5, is KAGVTQTPRYLIKTRGQQVTLSCSPISGHRSVSWYQQTPGQGLQFLFEYFSETQRNKGNFPGRFSGRQFSNSRSEMNVSTLELGDSALYLCASSNDPGLAAQYFGPGTRLLVL.